This TCR beta chain was recorded in a study of CD8 T cells in ankylosing spondylitis. Study outcomes and limitations: Characteristic of ankylosing spondylitis blood, it appeared, was a TCR beta motif comprising about 8 highly homologous variants.

This clonotype was counted at least ten times. Its specificity is not known. Quantitative molecular-barcoded 5'-RACE generated the TCR beta libraries. Each CDR3 protein is one row after TCRdb ran MiXCR on the 5' RACE reads. The table shows hundreds of thousands of distinct CDR3 sequences, with over 9.5% occurring only once. Germline V gene lookup returns CDR1 DFQATT and CDR2 SNEGSKA (reference sequence). The V and J ends lost 6 bases and 4 bases respectively, with 19 bases between them. This CDR3 contains 14 residues. This clonotype was obtained from a male donor with ankylosing spondylitis. The chain carries TRBV20-1 and TRBJ2-7, with D maybe TRBD2 (6 bases). The sequenced material came from blood, either unsorted or a sorted T cell fraction (not recorded which). The CDR3 region is CSAPPTAGSYEQYF. In DNA, the CDR3 is TGCAGTGCGCCCCCGACTGCGGGGAGTTACGAGCAGTACTTC.